These T cell receptor beta chains were read from a single sample in a study of blood T cells in healthy people across ages. TCRdb re-analysed the 5' RACE reads in MiXCR, keeping a single row per CDR3 protein. The sample lists fewer than 1,200,000 distinct CDR3 sequences, approximately 25% occurring once. The same data also went into a second study, on T cells of mothers and their children.

Source material: blood. The receptors shown here come from a girl aged 2 to 9 in good health. Each CDR3 is given with its conserved first and last residue. Each record gives: V gene, J gene, CDR3 protein.

TRBV15	-	CATGGGDFYEQYF
TRBV11-1	TRBJ2-1	CASSSIRSSYNEQFF
TRBV29-1	TRBJ2-3	CSVEDRGLADTQYF
TRBV10-3	TRBJ2-5	CAISESEETQYF
TRBV5-6	TRBJ1-2	CASTQMGWYGYTF
TRBV12-3/TRBV12-4	TRBJ1-5	CASSLGQDEQPQHF
TRBV20-1	TRBJ2-1	CSAEDRIPNEQFF
TRBV14	-	CASSQGILAGVNEQFF
TRBV12-3/TRBV12-4	-	CASSLDPAPGNEQYF
TRBV10-3	TRBJ2-3	CANSPGGSTDTQYF
TRBV6-5	TRBJ2-3	CASSMGATSTDTQYF
TRBV7-2	TRBJ2-7	CASSLGSENSYEQYF
TRBV23-1	TRBJ2-2	CASNILREITGELFF
TRBV4-1	TRBJ2-5	CASSQDPTSGPGETQYF
TRBV4-3	TRBJ2-7	CASSQKAVAGGPSSYEQYF
TRBV29-1	TRBJ1-1	CSVEGTGKDTEAFF
TRBV28	TRBJ2-1	CASSLGASSQFF
TRBV14	TRBJ2-7	CASSQDWRTGGSYEQYF
TRBV18	TRBJ2-5	CASSPDSSFQETQYF
TRBV7-7	TRBJ2-1	CASSLRPSGPNEQFF
TRBV20-1	TRBJ2-5	CSARDLRRGAETQYF
TRBV14	TRBJ1-2	CASSQGTVIGYTF
TRBV28	TRBJ2-1	CASRARTGNYNEQFF
TRBV11-2	TRBJ2-2	CASSSFHSGVGTGELFF
TRBV10-3	TRBJ1-2	CAISESQGLHGYTF
TRBV7-8	TRBJ2-5	CASSLEERGLTKETQYF
TRBV20-1	TRBJ2-1	CSVLRSVGGMNNEQFF
TRBV2	TRBJ2-1	CASSEAAQNEQFF
TRBV9	TRBJ2-2	CASSDPGELFF
TRBV5-1	TRBJ1-1	CASSSTGTDDPEAFF
TRBV5-6	TRBJ2-5	CASSLSGEKTQYF
TRBV7-2	-	CASSSPPGRSYGMEQFF
TRBV12-3/TRBV12-4	-	CASRARRAPGETQYF
TRBV6-2/TRBV6-3	TRBJ2-1	CASSYSMRVSYNEQFF
TRBV5-1	TRBJ1-1	CASSSWTLNTEAFF
TRBV7-9	TRBJ1-4	CASSSLRGTNEKLFF
TRBV4-3	TRBJ2-7	CASSQLGLNHYEQYF
TRBV27	TRBJ2-1	CASSWERDLNEQFF
TRBV12-3/TRBV12-4	TRBJ1-6	CASSLWGAHSPLHF
TRBV5-1	TRBJ1-2	CASSLGPSDYGYTF
TRBV7-2	TRBJ2-4	CASSSGQGQNIQYF
TRBV10-3	TRBJ2-5	CAIGTSEETQYF
TRBV21-1	TRBJ1-5	CASSKRRTDEKRNQPQHF
TRBV28	TRBJ2-5	CASVGTSWAETQYF
TRBV7-2	TRBJ2-1	CASSFKRLAGADEQFF
TRBV9	TRBJ1-2	CASSVGWLGHWDGYTF
TRBV3-1	TRBJ2-4	CASSQDPAGQNIQYF
TRBV5-1	TRBJ2-5	CASSYTTGETQYF
TRBV20-1	TRBJ1-2	CSARAVEGYTF
TRBV12-3/TRBV12-4	TRBJ2-5	CASSLPKSQGQETQYF
TRBV5-1	TRBJ2-1	CASRHRLADDNEQFF
TRBV7-8	TRBJ2-1	CASSSPIEQFF
TRBV7-9	TRBJ2-2	CASSLVLLSTNTGELFF